This T cell receptor (beta chain) came from a study of blood T cell repertoires in COVID-19. Trimming took 5 bases from V and 5 from J, leaving 15 bases between them. This CDR3 comprises 14 residues. Per the germline V gene, CDR1 is SEHNR and CDR2 is FQNEAQ (reference sequence). Profiling relied on immunoSEQ multiplex PCR, and the TCRdb table lists in-frame clones only, not all of them. The data contain tens of thousands of clones, around three quarters of them singletons. The receptor was derived from an older woman with acute or convalescent COVID-19. The rearrangement uses TRBV7-9 and TRBJ1-2; D gene unclear. Sequencing was performed on peripheral blood. The CDR3 protein is CASSKNREPYGYTF. Here the CDR3 DNA reads TGTGCCAGCAGCAAAAACAGAGAGCCTTATGGCTACACCTTC.